This TCR beta chain was recovered during a study of cytomegalovirus exposure and HLA in healthy donors. Points from the study as a whole: The authors later found TCR association rates varying by HLA locus, with DRB1 most and HLA-C fewest.

About this clone itself: No antigen is known for it.

The CDR3 loop spans 13 amino acids. V gave up 7 bases and J gave up 6 bases; unmatched junction bases: 6. In germline, CDR1 is MNHNS, CDR2 SASEGT. Vbeta (60) and Jbeta (13) primers were used in the PCR. Clones were sequenced by immunoSEQ multiplex PCR, and TCRdb holds only the in-frame ones, with some missing. The table has roughly 150,000 clones, approximately 73% seen once. The chain carries TRBV6-1 and TRBJ1-5, with 7 bases identical to TRBD1. This clonotype originated in a man aged 25-45 years in good health and CMV-seropositive. Specimen: PBMCs. CDR3 in amino acids: CASTNRGSQPQHF. The CDR3 bases are TGTGCCAGCACCAACAGGGGTAGTCAGCCCCAGCATTTT.